This TCR beta chain was obtained from a study of chemoradiotherapy in HPV16-positive cancers. Sequenced by immunoSEQ multiplex PCR; TCRdb stores in-frame clones only, minus some. The sample lists some 19,000 clones; around 84% were seen once. The CDR3 is 13 residues long. V shed 5 bases, J shed 7 bases, and the junction held 3 bases outside the gene matches. Germline V gene sequence: CDR1 MNHEY, CDR2 SMNVEV (reference sequence). The specimen comprised blood, sampled from a patient who underwent chemoradiotherapy. The clonotype originates from a human donor with HPV-associated anogenital cancer. The chain carries TRBV27 and TRBJ2-1; 9 nucleotides match TRBD2. The chain's CDR3 is CASSPAGGNEQFF. CDR3 coding DNA: TGTGCCAGCAGTCCGGCGGGGGGGAATGAGCAGTTCTTC.